The clone carrying this TCR beta chain was observed a few times. What it binds is not known. The data derive from a study of response to subunit inactivated influenza vaccine. The study's findings and limits: Seasonal influenza vaccination, on each occasion, was suggested by the authors to recruit few new T cells.

V trimming: 3 bases; J trimming: 2 bases; junction bases outside the gene matches: 3. The CDR3 extends over 15 amino acids. From the RT-PCR reads, TCRdb called clonotypes with MiXCR, one entry per CDR3 protein. The table has about 480,000 distinct CDR3 sequences, about 25% seen once. This clonotype originated in a man over 45 who received an inactivated influenza vaccine. The chain recombines TRBV12-3 or TRBV12-4 with TRBJ1-1, with 10 bases fitting TRBD1. Material: CD4+ T cells sorted from PBMCs, obtained 5 to 6 days after vaccination. CDR3 DNA sequence: TGTGCCAGCAGTTTGGGACAGGGGATTAACACTGAAGCTTTCTTT. This codes for CASSLGQGINTEAFF.